This is a list of T cell receptor beta chains from one sample in a study of shared clonotypes between healthy human individuals. Measured with immunoSEQ multiplex PCR; TCRdb has only the in-frame clones, and not every one. Of roughly 2.5 million clones in the sample, around 94% were seen once. The sequencing input was naive CD4+ T cells sorted from blood. These receptors were obtained from a man aged 18 to 29 in good health. The CDR3 runs from the conserved cysteine through the conserved F or W. A D gene is named only where the DNA matches it firmly. For some rows the clone size is stated as once, few or many, or as a class when expanded; others skip it.

V gene,D gene,clone size,J gene,CDR3 protein,CDR3 DNA
TRBV18,TRBD1,NA,TRBJ1-3,CASSPTGRSGNTIYF,TGTGCCAGCTCCCCGACAGGGCGATCTGGAAACACCATATATTTT
TRBV10-3,NA,NA,TRBJ2-1,CAIMNVSSYNEQFF,TGTGCCATCATGAATGTGAGCTCCTACAATGAGCAGTTCTTC
TRBV7-9,NA,NA,TRBJ2-5,CASSLDSLGAQYF,TGTGCCAGCAGCTTGGACAGTCTGGGGGCCCAGTACTTC
TRBV19,NA,NA,TRBJ2-7,CASSIEAGYEQYF,TGTGCCAGTAGTATAGAGGCTGGCTACGAGCAGTACTTC
TRBV7-2,NA,NA,TRBJ2-7,CASSLAGIANEQYF,TGTGCCAGCAGCTTAGCGGGGATAGCGAACGAGCAGTACTTC
TRBV5-4,NA,NA,TRBJ2-5,CASSPGTQQETQYF,TGTGCCAGCAGCCCCGGGACACAGCAAGAGACCCAGTACTTC
TRBV5-1,NA,NA,TRBJ1-6,CASSPTGSYNSPLHF,TGCGCCAGCAGCCCGACGGGCTCCTATAATTCACCCCTCCACTTT
TRBV7-9,NA,few,TRBJ1-1,CASSLGSRTEAFF,TGTGCCAGCAGCTTAGGGTCGAGGACTGAAGCTTTCTTT
TRBV6-6,NA,NA,TRBJ1-1,CASRVGDTEAFF,TGTGCCAGCAGGGTGGGGGACACTGAAGCTTTCTTT
TRBV30,NA,few,TRBJ1-6,CAWSPGRDSPLHF,TGTGCCTGGAGTCCAGGGAGGGATTCACCCCTCCACTTT